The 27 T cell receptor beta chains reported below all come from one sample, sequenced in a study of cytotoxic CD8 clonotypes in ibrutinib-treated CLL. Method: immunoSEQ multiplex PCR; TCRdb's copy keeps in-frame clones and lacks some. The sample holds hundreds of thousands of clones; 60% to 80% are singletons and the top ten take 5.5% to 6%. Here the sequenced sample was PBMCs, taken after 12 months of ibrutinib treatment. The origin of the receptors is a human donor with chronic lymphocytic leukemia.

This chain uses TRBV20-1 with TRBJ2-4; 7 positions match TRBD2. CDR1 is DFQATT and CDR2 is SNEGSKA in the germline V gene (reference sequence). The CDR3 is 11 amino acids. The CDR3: CSVGGRGIQYF. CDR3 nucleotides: TGCAGCGTTGGCGGGAGAGGCATTCAGTACTTC.

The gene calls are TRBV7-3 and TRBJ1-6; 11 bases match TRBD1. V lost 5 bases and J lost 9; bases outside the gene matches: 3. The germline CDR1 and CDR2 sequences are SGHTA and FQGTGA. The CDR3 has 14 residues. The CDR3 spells CASSPGQGGSPLHF. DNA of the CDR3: TGTGCCAGCAGCCCGGGACAGGGGGGTTCACCCCTCCACTTT. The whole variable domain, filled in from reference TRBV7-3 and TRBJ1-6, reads GAGVSQTPSNKVTEKGKYVELRCDPISGHTALYWYRQSLGQGPEFLIYFQGTGAADDSGLPNDRFFAVRPEGSVSTLKIQRTERGDSAVYLCASSPGQGGSPLHFGNGTRLTVT.

The CDR3 sequence: CASSPVGQGSAEAFF. CDR3 coding DNA: TGTGCCAGCAGTCCCGTGGGACAGGGGAGCGCTGAAGCTTTCTTT. The chain couples TRBV2 to TRBJ1-1, with 10 bases lining up with TRBD1. Trimming at V came to 5 bases and at J to 6 bases, leaving 9 bases not matched to a gene. The CDR3 loop spans 15 amino acids. The germline CDR1 and CDR2 sequences are SNHLY and FYNNEI.

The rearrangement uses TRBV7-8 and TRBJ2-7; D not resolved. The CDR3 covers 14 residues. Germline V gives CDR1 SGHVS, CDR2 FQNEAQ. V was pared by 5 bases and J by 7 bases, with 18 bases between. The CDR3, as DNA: TGTGCCAGCAGCCGCCGGGCCCCCCCGAGGGAGCAGTACTTC. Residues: CASSRRAPPREQYF.

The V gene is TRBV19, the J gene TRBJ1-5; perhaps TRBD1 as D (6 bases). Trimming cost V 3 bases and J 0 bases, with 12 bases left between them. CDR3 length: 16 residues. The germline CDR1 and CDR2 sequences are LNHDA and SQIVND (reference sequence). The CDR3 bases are TGTGCCAGTAGTATCCTCGGACAGATTAGCAATCAGCCCCAGCATTTT. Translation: CASSILGQISNQPQHF.

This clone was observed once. CDR3 in DNA: TGTGCCAGCACTAGTCTAGCGGGAGGCACCTACGAGCAGTACTTC. Amino acids: CASTSLAGGTYEQYF. V is TRBV27 and J is TRBJ2-7, with 11 bases aligning to TRBD2. The CDR3 runs 15 residues. Germline V gives CDR1 MNHEY, CDR2 SMNVEV (reference sequence). V dropped 7 bases and J dropped 2; count of bases not matched to a gene: 7.

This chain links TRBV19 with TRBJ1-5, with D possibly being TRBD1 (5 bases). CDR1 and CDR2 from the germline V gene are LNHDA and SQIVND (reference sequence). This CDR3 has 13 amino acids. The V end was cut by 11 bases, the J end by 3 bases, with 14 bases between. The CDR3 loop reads CASRGDLNQPQHF. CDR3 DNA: TGTGCCTCGCGAGGGGATCTCAATCAGCCCCAGCATTTT.

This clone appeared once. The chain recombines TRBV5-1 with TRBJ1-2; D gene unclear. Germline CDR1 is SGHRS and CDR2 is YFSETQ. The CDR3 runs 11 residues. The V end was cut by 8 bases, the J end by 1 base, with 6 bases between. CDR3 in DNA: TGCGCCAGGGTAATTAACTATGGCTACACCTTC. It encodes CARVINYGYTF.

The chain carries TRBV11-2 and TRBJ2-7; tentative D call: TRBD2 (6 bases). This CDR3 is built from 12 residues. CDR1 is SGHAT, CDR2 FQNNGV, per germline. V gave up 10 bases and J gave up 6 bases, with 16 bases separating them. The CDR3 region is CATGGKGLEQYF. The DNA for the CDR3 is TGTGCCACCGGGGGAAAGGGTCTCGAGCAGTACTTC.

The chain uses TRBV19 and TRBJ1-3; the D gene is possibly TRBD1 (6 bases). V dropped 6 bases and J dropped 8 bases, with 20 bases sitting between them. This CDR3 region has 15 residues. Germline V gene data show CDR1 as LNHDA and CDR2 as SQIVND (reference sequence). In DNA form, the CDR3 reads TGTGCCAGTAGGGGCACAGGGACGGGCGAGGACACCATATATTTT. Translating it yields CASRGTGTGEDTIYF.

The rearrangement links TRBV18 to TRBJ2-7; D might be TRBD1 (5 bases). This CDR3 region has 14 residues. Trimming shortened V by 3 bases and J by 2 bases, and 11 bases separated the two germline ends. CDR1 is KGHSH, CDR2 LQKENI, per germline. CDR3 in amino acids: CASSPQGPPYEQYF. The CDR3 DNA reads TGTGCCAGCTCACCCCAGGGCCCCCCCTACGAGCAGTACTTC. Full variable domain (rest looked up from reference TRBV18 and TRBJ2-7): NAGVMQNPRHLVRRRGQEARLRCSPMKGHSHVYWYRQLPEEGLKFMVYLQKENIIDESGMPKERFSAEFPKEGPSILRIQQVVRGDSAAYFCASSPQGPPYEQYFGPGTRLTVT.

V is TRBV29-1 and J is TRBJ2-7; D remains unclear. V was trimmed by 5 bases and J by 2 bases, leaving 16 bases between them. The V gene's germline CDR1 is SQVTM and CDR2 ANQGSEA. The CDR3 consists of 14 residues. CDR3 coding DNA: TGCAGCGTTTTAGGGCCCCGCCAAACCTACGAGCAGTACTTC. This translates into CSVLGPRQTYEQYF.

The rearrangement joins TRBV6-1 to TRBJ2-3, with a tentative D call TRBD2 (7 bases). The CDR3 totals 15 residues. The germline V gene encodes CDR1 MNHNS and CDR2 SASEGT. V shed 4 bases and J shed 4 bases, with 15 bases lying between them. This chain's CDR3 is CASSGRGGRADTQYF. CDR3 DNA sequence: TGTGCCAGCAGTGGAAGGGGGGGCCGGGCAGATACGCAGTATTTT.

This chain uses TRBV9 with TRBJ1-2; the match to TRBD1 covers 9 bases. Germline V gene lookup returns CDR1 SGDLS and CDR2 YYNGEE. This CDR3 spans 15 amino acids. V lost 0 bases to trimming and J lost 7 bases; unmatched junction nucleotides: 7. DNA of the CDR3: TGTGCCAGCAGCGTAGGTGGGACAGGGTCATTTGGCTACACCTTC. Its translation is CASSVGGTGSFGYTF.

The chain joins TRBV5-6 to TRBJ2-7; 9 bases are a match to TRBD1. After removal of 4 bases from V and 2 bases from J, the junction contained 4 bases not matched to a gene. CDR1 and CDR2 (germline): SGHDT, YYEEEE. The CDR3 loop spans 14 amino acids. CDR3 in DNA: TGTGCCAGCAGCCCCGGGACAGGGACCTACGAGCAGTACTTC. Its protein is CASSPGTGTYEQYF.

CDR3: CAWSEGSGRRYEQYF. The DNA for the CDR3 is TGTGCCTGGAGTGAGGGCAGCGGGAGAAGGTACGAGCAGTACTTC. The rearrangement links TRBV30 to TRBJ2-7, with 8 bases that match TRBD2. Germline V gene data show CDR1 as GTSNPN and CDR2 as SVGIG (reference sequence). This CDR3 region has 15 residues. The trim removed 1 base at V and 4 bases at J, leaving 9 bases unmatched.

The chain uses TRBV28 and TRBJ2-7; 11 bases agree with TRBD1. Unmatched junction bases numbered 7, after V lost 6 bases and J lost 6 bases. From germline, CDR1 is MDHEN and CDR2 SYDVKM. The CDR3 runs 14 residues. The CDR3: CASRIGGTGGEQYF. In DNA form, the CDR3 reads TGTGCCAGCAGGATAGGCGGGACAGGGGGCGAGCAGTACTTC.

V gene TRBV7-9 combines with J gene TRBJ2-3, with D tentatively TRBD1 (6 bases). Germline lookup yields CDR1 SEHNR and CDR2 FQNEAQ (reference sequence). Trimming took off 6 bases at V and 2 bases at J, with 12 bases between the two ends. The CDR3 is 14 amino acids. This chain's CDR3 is CASSLDRATDTQYF. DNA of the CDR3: TGTGCCAGCAGTCTGGACAGAGCCACAGATACGCAGTATTTT.

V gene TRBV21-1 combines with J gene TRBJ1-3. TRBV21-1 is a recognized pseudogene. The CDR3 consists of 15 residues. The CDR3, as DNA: TGTGCCAGCAAAGGAGGGACGTTACCTGGAAACACCATATATTTT. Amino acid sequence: CASKGGTLPGNTIYF.

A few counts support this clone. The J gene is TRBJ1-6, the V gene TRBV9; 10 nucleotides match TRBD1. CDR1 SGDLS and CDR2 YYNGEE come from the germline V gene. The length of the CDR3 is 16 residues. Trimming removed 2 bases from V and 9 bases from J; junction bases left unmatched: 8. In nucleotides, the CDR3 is TGTGCCAGCAGCGTCCAAGGGACAGGGGACCTTTCACCCCTCCACTTT. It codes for CASSVQGTGDLSPLHF. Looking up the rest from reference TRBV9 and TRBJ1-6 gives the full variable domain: DSGVTQTPKHLITATGQRVTLRCSPRSGDLSVYWYQQSLDQGLQFLIQYYNGEERAKGNILERFSAQQFPDLHSELNLSSLELGDSALYFCASSVQGTGDLSPLHFGNGTRLTVT.

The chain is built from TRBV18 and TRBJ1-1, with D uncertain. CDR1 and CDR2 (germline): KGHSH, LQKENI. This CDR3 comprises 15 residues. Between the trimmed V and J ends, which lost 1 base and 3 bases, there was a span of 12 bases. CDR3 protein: CASSPQSGLDTEAFF. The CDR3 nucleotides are TGTGCCAGCTCACCACAATCCGGGCTCGACACTGAAGCTTTCTTT.

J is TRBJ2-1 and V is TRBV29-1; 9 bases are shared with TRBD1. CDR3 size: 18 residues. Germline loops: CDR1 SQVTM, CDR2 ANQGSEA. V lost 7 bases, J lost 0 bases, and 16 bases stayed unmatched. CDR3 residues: CSEPRDRVAMSSYNEQFF. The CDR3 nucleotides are TGCAGCGAACCCCGGGACAGGGTAGCTATGAGCTCCTACAATGAGCAGTTCTTC.

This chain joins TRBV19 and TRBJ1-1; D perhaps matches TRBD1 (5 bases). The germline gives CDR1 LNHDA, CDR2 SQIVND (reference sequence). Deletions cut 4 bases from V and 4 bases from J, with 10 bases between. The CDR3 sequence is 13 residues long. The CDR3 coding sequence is TGTGCCAGTAGTACGCAGGGAAGCACTGAAGCTTTCTTT. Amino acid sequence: CASSTQGSTEAFF.

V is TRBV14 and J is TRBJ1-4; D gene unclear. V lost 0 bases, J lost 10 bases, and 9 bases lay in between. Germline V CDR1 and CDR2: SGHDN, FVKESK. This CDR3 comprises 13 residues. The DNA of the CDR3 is TGTGCCAGCAGCCAAGATAGGGAGGGAAAACTGTTTTTT. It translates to CASSQDREGKLFF.

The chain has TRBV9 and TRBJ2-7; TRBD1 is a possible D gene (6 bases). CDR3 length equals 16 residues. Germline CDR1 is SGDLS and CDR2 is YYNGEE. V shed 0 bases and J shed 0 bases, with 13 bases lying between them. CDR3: CASSVGGLGSSYEQYF. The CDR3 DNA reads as TGTGCCAGCAGCGTAGGGGGGCTCGGTAGCTCCTACGAGCAGTACTTC.

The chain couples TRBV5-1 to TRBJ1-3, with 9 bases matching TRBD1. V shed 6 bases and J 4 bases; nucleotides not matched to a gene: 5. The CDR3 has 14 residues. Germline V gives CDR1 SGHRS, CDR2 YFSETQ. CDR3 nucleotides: TGCGCCAGCAATTGGGGGACAGGGGGAAACACCATATATTTT. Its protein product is CASNWGTGGNTIYF.

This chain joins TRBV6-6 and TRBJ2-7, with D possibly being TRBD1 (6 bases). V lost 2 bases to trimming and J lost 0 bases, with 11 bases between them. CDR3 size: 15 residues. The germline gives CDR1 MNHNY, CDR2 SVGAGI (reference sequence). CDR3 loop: CASSYRGSSSYEQYF. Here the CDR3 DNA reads TGTGCCAGCAGTTACAGGGGGAGTAGCTCCTACGAGCAGTACTTC.